Below are 13 T cell receptor beta chains sequenced from a single sample in a study of post-analysis software for immune sequencing data (dated by TCRdb to about 2015). Libraries were built with PCR. The data were produced on an Illumina HiSeq 2500. Unique molecular identifiers were incorporated into TCR beta cDNA libraries to reduce PCR and sequencing biases. TCRdb trimmed the raw reads at Q25, called clones with MiXCR and kept productive beta chains. CDR3 protein sequences are deduplicated, and each keeps its most common genes and DNA. In all, the sample holds around 190,000 distinct CDR3 sequences, and 25% to 30% of those were seen once. The top ten hold roughly 3.4% of the sample. Overall study results and their limits: Several TRBV segments, including TRBV5-6, TRBV5-1 and TRBV20-1, were significantly more frequent in patients than controls.

Their specific antigens are unknown. The specimen sequenced was blood. The receptor set was obtained from a girl aged 2-17 years with multiple sclerosis.

This clonotype appeared many times. The V gene is TRBV5-1, the J gene TRBJ2-1; 13 bases map to TRBD2. Unmatched junction bases numbered 5, after V lost 2 bases and J lost 9 bases. Germline CDR1 and CDR2: SGHRS and YFSETQ. CDR3 length equals 15 residues. In DNA form, the CDR3 reads TGCGCCAGCAGCTTCGGGACTAGCGGGGCAGGTGAGCAGTTCTTC. Translation: CASSFGTSGAGEQFF.

This chain uses TRBV12-3 or TRBV12-4 with TRBJ2-7, with D unresolved. V was clipped by 2 bases and J by 7 bases, with 9 bases between them. The CDR3 contains 12 residues. As DNA, the CDR3 is TGTGCCAGCAGTTTAAACGTTAGGGAGCAGTACTTC. It translates to CASSLNVREQYF.

This clonotype showed up many times. The chain recombines TRBV5-1 with TRBJ2-3, with D maybe TRBD2 (6 bases). The CDR3 is 15 residues long. Deletions cut 2 bases from V and 1 base from J, with 11 bases between. The germline V gene encodes CDR1 SGHRS and CDR2 YFSETQ. CDR3 DNA sequence: TGCGCCAGCAGCTTCAGCGGGCACGGCACAGATACGCAGTATTTT. Protein product: CASSFSGHGTDTQYF.

Note on this clonotype: A much larger clone differs from this one at a single base, so this may be a read error. The CDR3 DNA reads as TGTGCCAGCAGCCCCGGGACATCGACCTACGAGCGGTACTTC. This encodes CASSPGTSTYERYF. The chain uses TRBV11-1 and TRBJ2-7; possible D gene TRBD1, 6 bases. Germline V lookup: CDR1 SGHAT, CDR2 FQDESV (reference sequence). The CDR3 spans 14 residues.

This clonotype was seen repeatedly, ten times or more. The chain carries TRBV29-1 and TRBJ2-3; perhaps TRBD2 as D (6 bases). This CDR3 has 14 residues. CDR1 is SQVTM, CDR2 ANQGSEA, per germline. V lost 4 bases to trimming and J lost 0 bases, with 11 bases between them. The CDR3 bases are TGCAGCGTTGGTTTGGGAGGTAGCACAGATACGCAGTATTTT. This codes for CSVGLGGSTDTQYF.

This clonotype has a handful of counts. This chain connects TRBV7-2 to TRBJ1-4, with a weak D call TRBD1 (5 bases). Trimming shortened V by 4 bases and J by 7 bases, and 16 bases separated the two germline ends. Germline V gene sequence: CDR1 SGHTA, CDR2 FQGNSA. The CDR3 has 15 amino acids. The CDR3 loop is CASSSLGRIREKLFF. In nucleotides, the CDR3 is TGTGCCAGCAGCTCCCTGGGGCGCATCCGTGAAAAACTGTTTTTT.

Notes on this clonotype: Possible read error: a much larger clone is one base away. The chain carries TRBV20-1 and TRBJ2-5; D might be TRBD1 (6 bases). This CDR3 is built from 13 residues. Germline CDR1 and CDR2: DFQATT and SNEGSKA (reference sequence). V was pared by 1 base and J by 11 bases, with 17 bases between. The CDR3 reads CSARGGLDNEQYF. The DNA of the CDR3 is TGCAGTGCTAGAGGGGGGCTGGACAATGAGCAGTACTTC.

The chain combines TRBV3-1 with TRBJ2-1, with D possibly matching TRBD2 (5 bases). Looked up from germline, CDR1 is LGHDT and CDR2 is YNNKEL (reference sequence). The CDR3 has 15 amino acids. With 1 base removed from V and 4 bases from J, the gap between germline ends came to 11 bases. CDR3 sequence reads: CASSQGQEVYNEQFF. CDR3 DNA: TGTGCCAGCAGCCAAGGTCAGGAGGTATACAATGAGCAGTTCTTC.

The chain uses TRBV7-9 and TRBJ1-2; D is possibly TRBD1 (6 bases). Germline CDR1 reads SEHNR; CDR2 reads FQNEAQ (reference sequence). This CDR3 comprises 14 residues. V lost 5 bases and J 2 bases, leaving 12 bases between the germline ends. The CDR3 loop is CASSALRGNYGYTF. In DNA form, the CDR3 reads TGTGCCAGCAGCGCCCTGAGGGGGAACTATGGCTACACCTTC.

Note on this clonotype: Given a much more abundant clone one base away, this may be a read error. V gene TRBV20-1 combines with J gene TRBJ2-3; D perhaps matches TRBD2 (5 bases). The germline V gene encodes CDR1 DFQATT and CDR2 SNEGSKA (reference sequence). The CDR3 has 15 amino acids. CDR3 in DNA: TGCAGTACTAGATATGTTCTAGGCGGCACAGATACGCAGTATTTT. Amino acid sequence: CSTRYVLGGTDTQYF.

About this clonotype: It may be a read error: a sequence one base away is much more abundant. The chain carries TRBV6-1 and TRBJ2-7; 7 bases map to TRBD1. Germline V CDR1 and CDR2: MNHNS, SASEGT. The CDR3 loop spans 15 amino acids. CDR3 DNA: TGTGCCGGCAGTGAAGTAACAGGGGCGTCCTACGAGCAGTACTTC. It specifies CAGSEVTGASYEQYF.

Many counts were recorded for this clonotype. This chain connects TRBV7-3 to TRBJ2-3; D is perhaps TRBD2 (6 bases). V was clipped by 2 bases and J by 2 bases, with 8 bases between them. The germline CDR1 and CDR2 sequences are SGHTA and FQGTGA. The CDR3 sequence is 14 residues long. This chain's CDR3 is CASSLGGTTDTQYF. CDR3 nucleotides: TGTGCCAGCAGCTTAGGGGGGACCACAGATACGCAGTATTTT.

Remarks on this clonotype: A much larger clone lies a single base off, so this may be a read error. V is TRBV20-1 and J is TRBJ2-7; D is unresolved. The germline V and J ends were trimmed by 1 base and 5 bases, with 9 bases remaining between them. The CDR3 has 12 amino acids. Germline CDR1 DFQATT, CDR2 SNEGSKA (reference sequence). The CDR3 DNA sequence: TGCAGTGCTAGAGCCCCGTCACACGAGCAGTACTTC. This codes for CSARAPSHEQYF.